This TCR beta chain stems from a study of blood T cell repertoires in COVID-19. Study as a whole: Samples of COVID-19 (acute and convalescent) were obtained from the United States, Italy and Spain. PBMCs, B-cell-depleted T cells, or T cells provided the cDNA or gDNA that made up the material.

The CDR3 is made up of 16 amino acids. The junction had 11 bases not matched to a gene; V was cut back by 5 bases and J by 7 bases. Germline CDR1 reads LNHNV; CDR2 reads YYDKDF (reference sequence). How the authors handled the data: Scientists estimated how many nucleated cells there were by amplifying reference gene primers. Assay used: immunoSEQ multiplex PCR; TCRdb lists only in-frame clones, some missing. The V and J calls and clone size are taken from that table; D and trimming were inferred from the DNA. The repertoire holds over 20,000 clones, 80% to 95% seen once, with 7.4% in the top ten. V usage is TRBV15 and J usage is TRBJ1-4; 9 nucleotides align to TRBD1. Material: peripheral blood. The TCR was taken from a man aged 65-85 years with active COVID-19. This CDR3 reads CATSGTQGAPGEKLFF. The CDR3 DNA reads TGTGCCACCAGCGGCACACAGGGGGCGCCGGGTGAAAAACTGTTTTTT.